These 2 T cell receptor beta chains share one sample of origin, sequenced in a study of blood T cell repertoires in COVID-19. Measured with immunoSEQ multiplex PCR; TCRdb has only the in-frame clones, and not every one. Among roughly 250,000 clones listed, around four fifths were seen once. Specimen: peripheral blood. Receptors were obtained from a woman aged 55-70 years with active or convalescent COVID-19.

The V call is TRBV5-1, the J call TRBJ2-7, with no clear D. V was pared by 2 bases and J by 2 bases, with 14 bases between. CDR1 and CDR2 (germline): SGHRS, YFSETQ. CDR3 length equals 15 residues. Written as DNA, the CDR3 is TGCGCCAGCAGCTTAATTGCCGGCAGGCCCTACGAGCAGTACTTC. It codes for CASSLIAGRPYEQYF.

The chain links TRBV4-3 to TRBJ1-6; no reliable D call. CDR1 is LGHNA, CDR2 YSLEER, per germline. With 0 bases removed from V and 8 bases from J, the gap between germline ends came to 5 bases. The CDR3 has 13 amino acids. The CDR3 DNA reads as TGCGCCAGCAGCCAAGACGGGGATTCACCCCTCCACTTT. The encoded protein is CASSQDGDSPLHF.